This is a list of T cell receptor beta chains from one sample in a study of blood T cell repertoires in COVID-19. Sequencing was performed with immunoSEQ multiplex PCR; in TCRdb, only in-frame clones are kept and a portion is missing. The sample lists some 16,000 clones, roughly 88% occurring once. What was sequenced was peripheral blood. The receptors originated from a human donor in a cohort sampled during active COVID-19. Each CDR3 is given with its conserved first and last residue.

TRBV5-1,TRBJ1-5,CASSSSGMSNQPQHF
TRBV9,TRBJ2-3,CASSLTGGGSTDTQYF
TRBV28,TRBJ2-7,CASSPPLYEQYF
TRBV7-8,TRBJ2-5,CASSFSQETQYF
TRBV4-1,TRBJ2-7,CASSQEGLAGKNEQYF
TRBV6-8,TRBJ2-3,CASSSVSGGASATTDTQYF
TRBV14,TRBJ1-2,CASSNYRAGYTF
TRBV7-8,TRBJ2-2,CASSRTLDRGQAGELFF
TRBV6-2/TRBV6-3,TRBJ2-3,CASSYSKGLAGYTDTQYF
TRBV7-6,TRBJ2-3,CASSRSGELTDTQYF
TRBV9,TRBJ2-5,CASSVARGSRETQYF
TRBV6-6,TRBJ2-7,CASRGTGGPSYEQYF
TRBV6-1,TRBJ2-7,CASSEPTSGGASSYEQYF
TRBV29-1,TRBJ1-1,CSVEELGRAGEAFF
TRBV6-2/TRBV6-3,TRBJ2-3,CASSYSGRPDTQYF
TRBV12-3/TRBV12-4,TRBJ1-2,CASSLPADYGYTF
TRBV4-1,TRBJ1-2,CASSQDPGDNYGYTF
TRBV11-2,TRBJ2-7,CASSPSAGFGEQYF
TRBV7-2,TRBJ2-1,CASSTGGTPREQFF
TRBV19,TRBJ2-1,CASSIGPNNEQFF
TRBV4-1,TRBJ2-7,CASSPSGTPLEQYF
TRBV30,TRBJ1-2,CAWSVNNPGDYGYTF
TRBV27,TRBJ1-5,CASSLFILYPRLEGDDSNQPQHF
TRBV30,TRBJ1-2,CAWSGGGGSPYGYTF
TRBV5-5,TRBJ2-1,CASSLVASRSSYNEQFF
TRBV6-5,TRBJ1-1,CASSVQGSVNTEAFF
TRBV4-1,TRBJ1-4,CASSQRTGGEKLFF
TRBV5-1,TRBJ2-7,CASSPTSGASYEQYF
TRBV19,TRBJ1-6,CASSITQINSPLHF
TRBV18,TRBJ1-2,CASSPQDRGAHGYTF
TRBV27,TRBJ2-3,CASRDRAGGTDTQYF
TRBV4-3,TRBJ1-1,CASSRQRGTEAFF
TRBV7-9,TRBJ2-7,CASSYPPGRGYEQYF
TRBV9,TRBJ2-3,CASSVGRTSGANTDTQYF
TRBV6-5,TRBJ1-1,CASGQGTGTEAFF
TRBV24-1,TRBJ2-1,CATSDPSPGRESNEQFF
TRBV2,TRBJ2-1,CASSDQITGEQFF
TRBV10-2,TRBJ2-7,CASTTGTAYEQYF
TRBV5-6,TRBJ1-2,CASSLPGLNGYTF
TRBV5-4,TRBJ2-3,CASSSSFRGGRTDTQYF